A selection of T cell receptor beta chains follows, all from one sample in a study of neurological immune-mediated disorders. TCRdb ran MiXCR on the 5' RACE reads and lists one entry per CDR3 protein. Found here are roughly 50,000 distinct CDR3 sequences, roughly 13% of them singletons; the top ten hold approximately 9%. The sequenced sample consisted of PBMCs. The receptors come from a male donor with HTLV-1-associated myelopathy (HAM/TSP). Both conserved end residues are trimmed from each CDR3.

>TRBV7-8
ASTQGGTGELF
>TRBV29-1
SVRVVTEAF
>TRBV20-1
SAREGLAGEQWKTQY
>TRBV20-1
SACMTADYEQY
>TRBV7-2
ASSPTGDEAF
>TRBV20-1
SARKERFNEQF
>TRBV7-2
ASSLASGEWGTQY
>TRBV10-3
AIKVQETQY
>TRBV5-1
ASRFGADSNQPQH
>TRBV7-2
ASSSRSGEIYGYT
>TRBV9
ASSTTTGTENTIY
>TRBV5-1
ASGPAGASGNEQF
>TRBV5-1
ASSLGDRVDLDTQY
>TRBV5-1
ASSSGQGNTEAF
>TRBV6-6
ASIWDRGSNQPQH
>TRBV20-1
SAPGTLAGGFSGEQF
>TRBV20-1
SAPTSGGLSSYNEQF
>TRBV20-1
SASWPGTGGKAF
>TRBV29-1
SFGTGGFQETQY
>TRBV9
ASSGYSGNTIY
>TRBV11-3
ASRHTGSEGYT
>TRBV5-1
ASSTGHLMGEAF
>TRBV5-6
ASSLGAGTESEAF
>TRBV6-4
ASSDRQGGDSPFH
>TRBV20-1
SARALYQETQY
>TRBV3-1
ASSQASRNEQF
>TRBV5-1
ASSPPPT